A selection of T cell receptor beta chains follows, all from one sample in a study of CD4 T cell repertoires in COVID-19. The method was immunoSEQ multiplex PCR; TCRdb's version includes in-frame clones alone and lacks a portion of them. The table has 20,000 to 30,000 clones, roughly 93% seen once. The starting material was circulating follicular helper CD4+ T cells (cTfh) from blood, obtained before the COVID-19 pandemic. The receptors stem from a human donor who had COVID-19. Both conserved end residues are part of each CDR3. A D gene is named only where the DNA matches it firmly. Clone size, where shown, is once, few, many, or a class for clones that have expanded.

v_call: TRBV5-4
j_call: TRBJ1-6
clone_size: NA
d_call: TRBD1
cdr3_nt: TGTGCCAGCAGCTTGGAGGGACAGAATTCACCCCTCCACTTT
cdr3_aa: CASSLEGQNSPLHF

v_call: TRBV19
j_call: TRBJ2-7
clone_size: NA
d_call: TRBD2
cdr3_nt: TGTGCCAGTAGTATAAAAGCGGGGGGGCCTTACGAGCAGTACTTC
cdr3_aa: CASSIKAGGPYEQYF

v_call: TRBV2
j_call: TRBJ1-5
clone_size: NA
d_call: TRBD1
cdr3_nt: TGTGCCAGCAGTTACGCAGGGGGCGGACAGCCCCAGCATTTT
cdr3_aa: CASSYAGGGQPQHF

v_call: TRBV5-4
j_call: TRBJ2-3
clone_size: NA
d_call: TRBD1
cdr3_nt: TGTGCCAGCAGCTGGTCTACAGGGGGACTCACAGATACGCAGTATTTT
cdr3_aa: CASSWSTGGLTDTQYF

v_call: TRBV2
j_call: TRBJ1-2
clone_size: NA
d_call: NA
cdr3_nt: TGTGCCAGCAGTAAGCCACAGGGTGTTAGTGTTTATGGCTACACCTTC
cdr3_aa: CASSKPQGVSVYGYTF

v_call: TRBV11-3
j_call: TRBJ1-1
clone_size: NA
d_call: NA
cdr3_nt: TGTGCCAGCAGCTCCAGTGGGGCCAGGGAAGCTTTCTTT
cdr3_aa: CASSSSGAREAFF

v_call: TRBV18
j_call: TRBJ1-2
clone_size: NA
d_call: NA
cdr3_nt: TGTGCCAGCTCAAATTGGGGGCCCTATGGCTACACCTTC
cdr3_aa: CASSNWGPYGYTF

v_call: TRBV28
j_call: TRBJ1-1
clone_size: NA
d_call: TRBD1
cdr3_nt: TGTGCCAGCAGCCCCTTTGGGACAGGGGCTTCTGAAGCTTTCTTT
cdr3_aa: CASSPFGTGASEAFF

v_call: TRBV6-6
j_call: TRBJ1-1
clone_size: NA
d_call: NA
cdr3_nt: TGTGCCAGCAGTTACCCCACAGGGAACACTGAAGCTTTCTTT
cdr3_aa: CASSYPTGNTEAFF

v_call: TRBV6-6
j_call: TRBJ1-5
clone_size: NA
d_call: NA
cdr3_nt: TGTGCCAGCACCATCCCAGGGCAGCCCCAGCATTTT
cdr3_aa: CASTIPGQPQHF

v_call: TRBV25-1
j_call: TRBJ1-4
clone_size: NA
d_call: TRBD1
cdr3_nt: TGTGCCAGCAGTGACCAGACAGGGACTAATGAAAAACTGTTTTTT
cdr3_aa: CASSDQTGTNEKLFF

v_call: TRBV9
j_call: TRBJ2-7
clone_size: NA
d_call: TRBD2
cdr3_nt: TGTGCCAGCAGCCCGCGACTAGCGGGAGGGACGTACGAGCAGTACTTC
cdr3_aa: CASSPRLAGGTYEQYF

v_call: TRBV7-6
j_call: TRBJ2-7
clone_size: NA
d_call: TRBD1
cdr3_nt: TGTGCCAGCAGCTCTAGGAGGACAGGGGCCTACGAGCAGTACTTC
cdr3_aa: CASSSRRTGAYEQYF

v_call: TRBV6-5
j_call: TRBJ2-3
clone_size: NA
d_call: NA
cdr3_nt: TGTGCCAGCAGTTCACAGGGGGGGCCTAATACGCAGTATTTT
cdr3_aa: CASSSQGGPNTQYF

v_call: TRBV30
j_call: TRBJ1-2
clone_size: NA
d_call: TRBD1
cdr3_nt: TGTGCCTGGAGTGCCGGGACAGGGGGCGATGGCTACACCTTC
cdr3_aa: CAWSAGTGGDGYTF

v_call: TRBV19
j_call: TRBJ2-1
clone_size: NA
d_call: TRBD2
cdr3_nt: TGTGCCAGTAGTACACTTAGCGGGGGATACAATGAGCAGTTCTTC
cdr3_aa: CASSTLSGGYNEQFF

v_call: TRBV2
j_call: TRBJ2-3
clone_size: NA
d_call: TRBD2
cdr3_nt: TGTGCCAGCGGCAGGGAGGGTACAGATACGCAGTATTTT
cdr3_aa: CASGREGTDTQYF

v_call: TRBV6-5
j_call: TRBJ2-7
clone_size: NA
d_call: NA
cdr3_nt: TGTGCCAGCAGTTACTCGATGTTCCCGGGGAGCTACGAGCAGTACTTC
cdr3_aa: CASSYSMFPGSYEQYF

v_call: TRBV6-1
j_call: TRBJ2-7
clone_size: NA
d_call: NA
cdr3_nt: TGTGCCAGCAGATCCCTGGGCACCTCAACCTACGAGCAGTACTTC
cdr3_aa: CASRSLGTSTYEQYF

v_call: TRBV7-2
j_call: TRBJ2-1
clone_size: NA
d_call: NA
cdr3_nt: TGTGCCAGCAGCTTGGCTCCCACCAATTACAATGAGCAGTTCTTC
cdr3_aa: CASSLAPTNYNEQFF

v_call: TRBV5-8
j_call: TRBJ2-1
clone_size: NA
d_call: TRBD2
cdr3_nt: TGTGCCAGCAGTCAAGGACTAGCGGCCTACAATGAGCAGTTCTTC
cdr3_aa: CASSQGLAAYNEQFF

v_call: TRBV18
j_call: TRBJ2-7
clone_size: NA
d_call: TRBD2
cdr3_nt: TGTGCCAGCTCATCGTCTAGCGGGAGACGCGAGCAGTACTTC
cdr3_aa: CASSSSSGRREQYF

v_call: TRBV10-3
j_call: TRBJ1-6
clone_size: few
d_call: TRBD1
cdr3_nt: TGTGCCACCTTACCCTCGGACAGGCAAAATTCACCCCTCCACTTT
cdr3_aa: CATLPSDRQNSPLHF